This T cell receptor (beta chain) emerged from a study of identical twins. Many counts were recorded for this clonotype. CDR1 is SEHNR and CDR2 is FQNEAQ in the germline V gene (reference sequence). This CDR3 region has 14 residues. With 3 bases removed from V and 3 bases from J, the gap between germline ends came to 12 bases. TCRdb processed the 5' RACE reads anew with MiXCR; each CDR3 protein has one entry. In the table there are 600,000 to 850,000 distinct CDR3 sequences, 15% to 20% of which are singletons. These records were also assigned to another study, of T cells expressing NK-cell markers. This second report adds: It was from sorted CD3+CD56+NKG2C+, CD3+CD56+NKG2C- and CD3+CD56-NKG2C+ T cells that TCR beta repertoires came.

This receptor was taken from a young woman in good health. The chain has TRBV7-9 and TRBJ2-7; the D is unclear. The sequenced sample consisted of PBMCs. The CDR3 nucleotides are TGTGCCAGCAGCTTCCAAGAGAAACGCTACGAGCAGTACTTC. It translates to CASSFQEKRYEQYF.